Following are 24 T cell receptor beta chains from one sample sequenced in a study of blood T cell repertoires in COVID-19. TCRdb's copy holds only in-frame clones and misses some; the assay was immunoSEQ multiplex PCR. Of about 140,000 clones detected, about 85% appear once; the ten largest clones hold around 1.5%. Sequencing used peripheral blood. The receptors originated from a human donor in a cohort sampled during active COVID-19.

The V and J genes are TRBV5-1 and TRBJ1-2; 7 nucleotides line up with TRBD1. Per the germline V gene, CDR1 is SGHRS and CDR2 is YFSETQ. This CDR3 comprises 14 residues. J lost 3 bases, V lost 4 bases, and 6 bases had no gene match. The DNA of the CDR3 is TGCGCCAGCAGCCGCCTTACAGGGGACTATGGCTACACCTTC. The encoded protein is CASSRLTGDYGYTF.

The rearrangement uses TRBV4-1 and TRBJ1-3; D unclear. CDR1 is MGHRA, CDR2 YSYEKL, per germline. CDR3 length equals 16 residues. Trimming removed 3 bases from V and 0 bases from J, with 12 bases in between. CDR3 residues: CASSQRTGNSGNTIYF. The DNA of the CDR3 is TGCGCCAGCAGCCAGCGGACGGGGAACTCTGGAAACACCATATATTTT.

This clone was picked up a small number of times. The gene calls are TRBV27 and TRBJ2-1; 7 bases match TRBD1. Trimming took 6 bases from V and 9 from J; bases not matched to a gene: 8. The CDR3 consists of 13 residues. CDR1 is MNHEY and CDR2 is SMNVEV in the germline V gene (reference sequence). The CDR3 nucleotides are TGTGCCAGCAGGCCCACCAGGGGGATTGAGCAGTTCTTC. This encodes CASRPTRGIEQFF.

The J gene is TRBJ1-5, the V gene TRBV6-2 or TRBV6-3; D ambiguous. The V gene's germline CDR1 is MNHEY and CDR2 SVGEGT. Trimming took 6 bases from V and 0 from J, leaving 12 bases between them. The CDR3 totals 15 residues. In DNA form, the CDR3 reads TGTGCCAGCAGCTGGGAGGCTGGTAGCAATCAGCCCCAGCATTTT. This translates into CASSWEAGSNQPQHF.

The rearrangement joins TRBV7-2 to TRBJ2-7, with unresolved D. V lost 0 bases to trimming and J lost 2 bases, with 11 bases between them. CDR1 SGHTA and CDR2 FQGNSA come from the germline V gene. The CDR3 loop spans 15 amino acids. This CDR3 is CASSLASTATYEQYF. DNA of the CDR3: TGTGCCAGCAGCTTAGCGTCAACAGCCACCTACGAGCAGTACTTC. Filled out from reference TRBV7-2 and TRBJ2-7, the complete variable domain reads GAGVSQSPSNKVTEKGKDVELRCDPISGHTALYWYRQSLGQGLEFLIYFQGNSAPDKSGLPSDRFSAERTGGSVSTLTIQRTQQEDSAVYLCASSLASTATYEQYFGPGTRLTVT.

The rearrangement links TRBV7-2 to TRBJ2-7; 8 nucleotides align to TRBD2. The V gene end was trimmed by 1 base and the J gene end by 2 bases; junction bases not matched to a gene: 4. Looked up from germline, CDR1 is SGHTA and CDR2 is FQGNSA. The CDR3 is made up of 15 amino acids. CDR3 sequence (DNA): TGTGCCAGCAGCTTAGGGTGGACTAGCCCCTACGAGCAGTACTTC. Amino acids: CASSLGWTSPYEQYF. The full variable domain, its missing parts supplied by reference TRBV7-2 and TRBJ2-7, is GAGVSQSPSNKVTEKGKDVELRCDPISGHTALYWYRQSLGQGLEFLIYFQGNSAPDKSGLPSDRFSAERTGGSVSTLTIQRTQQEDSAVYLCASSLGWTSPYEQYFGPGTRLTVT.

The chain uses TRBV6-5 and TRBJ1-2; D gene ambiguous. V lost 6 bases, J lost 7 bases, and 9 bases lay in between. The CDR3 totals 11 residues. CDR1 is MNHEY and CDR2 is SVGAGI in the germline V gene. The CDR3 sequence: CASRGAGGYTF. For the CDR3, the DNA is TGTGCCAGCAGGGGCGCGGGTGGCTACACCTTC.

This clone came up once. The rearrangement joins TRBV19 to TRBJ2-2; TRBD1 might be the D (5 bases). Trimming took off 7 bases at V and 5 bases at J, with 14 bases between the two ends. The CDR3 runs 14 residues. Germline CDR1 and CDR2: LNHDA and SQIVND (reference sequence). The CDR3 DNA reads as TGTGCCAGTACTGTCAGGGTGAATACCGGGGAGCTGTTTTTT. It is translated as CASTVRVNTGELFF.

V gene TRBV7-2 combines with J gene TRBJ2-5; TRBD2 aligns across 9 bases. The CDR3 extends over 16 amino acids. CDR1 is SGHTA and CDR2 is FQGNSA in the germline V gene. J gave up 2 bases and V 3 bases, and 7 bases lay outside the gene matches. The CDR3 DNA sequence: TGTGCCAGCAGCTTTCAGGGACTAGCAGTACAAGAGACCCAGTACTTC. This sequence encodes CASSFQGLAVQETQYF. The variable domain in full, completed from reference TRBV7-2 and TRBJ2-5, reads GAGVSQSPSNKVTEKGKDVELRCDPISGHTALYWYRQSLGQGLEFLIYFQGNSAPDKSGLPSDRFSAERTGGSVSTLTIQRTQQEDSAVYLCASSFQGLAVQETQYFGPGTRLLVL.

This chain uses TRBV7-3 with TRBJ2-7; 8 positions agree with TRBD2. In germline, CDR1 is SGHTA, CDR2 FQGTGA. J lost 2 bases, V lost 2 bases, and 2 bases had no gene match. This CDR3 region has 14 residues. The CDR3, as DNA: TGTGCCAGCAGCTTAGGGCGGGGGGCCTACGAGCAGTACTTC. Protein: CASSLGRGAYEQYF.

The genes are TRBV7-8 and TRBJ2-7, with D possibly being TRBD1 (6 bases). The CDR3 covers 15 residues. The V end was cut by 0 bases, the J end by 5 bases, with 14 bases between. The germline gives CDR1 SGHVS, CDR2 FQNEAQ. The CDR3 DNA reads TGTGCCAGCAGCTTAGCTAGCAGGGGTGTGGACGAGCAGTACTTC. Translation gives CASSLASRGVDEQYF.

V and J are TRBV7-2 and TRBJ2-5; D perhaps matches TRBD1 (6 bases). The CDR3 contains 15 residues. CDR1 SGHTA and CDR2 FQGNSA come from the germline V gene. The V end was cut by 3 bases, the J end by 4 bases, with 15 bases between. The CDR3 DNA sequence: TGTGCCAGCAGCTTGGACAGAAGGGGTGGAGAGACCCAGTACTTC. This codes for CASSLDRRGGETQYF.

This chain uses TRBV18 with TRBJ2-3, with a weak D call TRBD1 (6 bases). V was trimmed by 4 bases and J by 5 bases, leaving 10 bases between them. CDR1 is KGHSH and CDR2 is LQKENI in the germline V gene. The length of the CDR3 is 13 residues. DNA of the CDR3: TGTGCCAGCTCACGACCGACAGGAGATACGCAGTATTTT. It codes for CASSRPTGDTQYF.

This clone was counted a few times. The chain has TRBV3-1 (or the pseudogene TRBV3-2) and TRBJ1-3; 7 bases match TRBD1. This CDR3 has 20 amino acids. With 0 bases clipped from V and 1 base from J, the junction kept 15 bases outside the gene matches. Germline CDR1 is LGHDT and CDR2 is YNNKEL (reference sequence). CDR3 coding DNA: TGTGCCAGCAGCCAAGAATCAAGACAGGGTGGCATAAGATCTGGAAACACCATATATTTT. Translated: CASSQESRQGGIRSGNTIYF.

The chain employs TRBV5-1 and TRBJ2-3, with 8 bases that match TRBD2. With V trimmed by 2 bases and J by 0 bases, 5 bases remained unmatched. The CDR3 sequence is 16 residues long. The germline V gene encodes CDR1 SGHRS and CDR2 YFSETQ. The CDR3 region is CASSFAGGLSTDTQYF. CDR3 nucleotide sequence: TGCGCCAGCAGCTTCGCGGGGGGCCTAAGCACAGATACGCAGTATTTT. The full variable domain, with the rest looked up from reference TRBV5-1 and TRBJ2-3, is KAGVTQTPRYLIKTRGQQVTLSCSPISGHRSVSWYQQTPGQGLQFLFEYFSETQRNKGNFPGRFSGRQFSNSRSEMNVSTLELGDSALYLCASSFAGGLSTDTQYFGPGTRLTVL.

The genes are TRBV27 and TRBJ2-1; 9 bases are shared with TRBD2. The CDR3 consists of 16 residues. Germline-derived CDR1 and CDR2 are MNHEY and SMNVEV (reference sequence). The V and J ends lost 3 bases and 6 bases, in that order; junction bases with no gene match: 9. CDR3 region: CASSFRGRAFRNEQFF. The CDR3 nucleotides are TGTGCCAGCAGTTTCCGCGGGAGGGCCTTTCGCAATGAGCAGTTCTTC.

V gene TRBV3-1 (or the pseudogene TRBV3-2) combines with J gene TRBJ2-3; 9 nucleotides line up with TRBD2. CDR3 length: 17 residues. Looked up from germline, CDR1 is LGHDT and CDR2 is YNNKEL (reference sequence). V lost 0 bases to trimming and J lost 0 bases; unmatched junction nucleotides: 4. The CDR3 is CASSQERGGSSTDTQYF. The DNA for the CDR3 is TGTGCCAGCAGCCAAGAGCGGGGGGGCTCTAGCACAGATACGCAGTATTTT.

The chain joins TRBV11-2 to TRBJ2-6; D gene uncertain. V was cut by 4 bases and J by 2 bases, with 6 bases left in between. The CDR3 consists of 14 residues. Germline V gives CDR1 SGHAT, CDR2 FQNNGV. The CDR3 protein is CASSSFPGANVLTF. In DNA form, the CDR3 reads TGTGCCAGCAGCTCGTTTCCTGGGGCCAACGTCCTGACTTTC.

The chain links TRBV10-3 to TRBJ2-7; 8 bases are a match to TRBD1. Trimming removed 6 bases from V and 3 bases from J; junction bases left unmatched: 10. The CDR3 runs to 15 residues. Germline V CDR1 and CDR2: ENHRY, SYGVKD. This CDR3 reads CAISADRGLNYEQYF. CDR3 DNA: TGTGCCATCAGCGCAGACAGGGGCCTCAACTACGAGCAGTACTTC.

The rearrangement uses TRBV11-3 and TRBJ1-3; no clear D. V lost 2 bases and J lost 1, with 18 bases in between. This CDR3 contains 18 residues. Germline V gives CDR1 SGHNT, CDR2 YENEEA. The CDR3 reads CASSLKAPGGGSGNTIYF. The CDR3 DNA is TGTGCCAGCAGCTTAAAAGCTCCAGGCGGCGGGTCTGGAAACACCATATATTTT.

The CDR3 loop is CASSGLNTGELFF. Here the CDR3 DNA reads TGTGCCAGTAGTGGACTTAACACCGGGGAGCTGTTTTTT. This chain links TRBV19 with TRBJ2-2; TRBD2 is a possible D gene (5 bases). V lost 5 bases to trimming and J lost 2 bases, with 6 bases between them. CDR3 size: 13 residues. The germline CDR1 and CDR2 sequences are LNHDA and SQIVND (reference sequence).

This rearrangement joins TRBV5-1 to TRBJ1-2; weak D call: TRBD1 (6 bases). V was shortened by 4 bases and J by 3 bases, with 13 bases between the two germline ends. Germline CDR1 is SGHRS and CDR2 is YFSETQ. The CDR3 extends over 14 amino acids. Here the CDR3 DNA reads TGCGCCAGCAGCCCATGGGGGGGCGACTATGGCTACACCTTC. Encoded protein: CASSPWGGDYGYTF.

V and J are TRBV5-4 and TRBJ2-3, with 8 positions matching TRBD2. This CDR3 contains 16 residues. J lost 2 bases, V lost 4 bases, and 9 bases had no gene match. Per the germline V gene, CDR1 is SGHNT and CDR2 is YYREEE (reference sequence). CDR3 in amino acids: CASSPGLAALTDTQYF. In DNA, the CDR3 is TGTGCCAGCAGCCCTGGACTAGCAGCCCTCACAGATACGCAGTATTTT.

The DNA for the CDR3 is TGTGCCAGCAGTTTATTCGACCGAGGGGGGGTTGGCTACACCTTC. It yields the protein CASSLFDRGGVGYTF. This chain links TRBV28 with TRBJ1-2, with D perhaps TRBD1 (6 bases). Trimming shortened V by 1 base and J by 7 bases, and 16 bases separated the two germline ends. The CDR3 is 15 residues long. Per the germline V gene, CDR1 is MDHEN and CDR2 is SYDVKM.